This T cell receptor (beta chain) was captured in a study of blood T cell repertoires in COVID-19. At the level of the study: Both acute and convalescent COVID-19 samples were obtained from the United States, Italy and Spain. Sources were T cells, B-cell-depleted T cells, or PBMCs; the material itself was cDNA or gDNA.

Source study methods: From reference gene primer amplification, estimates of nucleated cell counts were derived. The protocol was immunoSEQ multiplex PCR, while the TCRdb copy is restricted to in-frame clones and leaves out a portion. V and J calls and clone size are copied from that table; D and trimming were computed from the DNA. The sample records 70,000 to 80,000 clones, about 80% being singletons. The germline gives CDR1 SNHLY, CDR2 FYNNEI. The CDR3 length is 14 residues. Sequenced input: peripheral blood. The clonotype originates from a woman over 75 with acute or convalescent COVID-19. The chain employs TRBV2 and TRBJ2-5; 10 nucleotides line up with TRBD2. The J call is doubtful: the DNA matches TRBJ2-7 better. The CDR3 nucleotides are TGTGCCAGCACCCTGACTAGCGGGCGCTACGAGCAGTACTTC. Amino acids: CASTLTSGRYEQYF.